This TCR beta chain came from a study of human T cells and chemical hapten exposure. This clonotype has a count of ten or more. No antigen is known for it. The CDR3 consists of 13 residues. Trimming removed 6 bases from V and 4 bases from J; junction bases left unmatched: 3. The germline V gene has CDR1 SNHLY and CDR2 FYNNEI. TCRdb analysed the RACE reads with MiXCR anew, one entry per CDR3 protein. Here the sample spans about 300,000 distinct CDR3 sequences, approximately 5% being singletons. Overall study findings and caveats: In the PT1 data, expanded TCR counts showed a positive correlation with patch test score. DPC sensitization left the count of TCRs above 1 in 1000 unchanged.

The time point denotes: pre-sensitization, week 0. As for treatment: therapeutic diphenylcyclopropenone sensitization with weekly scalp DPC. The study enrolled 18 to 70-year-old alopecia patients suitable for DPC. This chain connects TRBV2 to TRBJ2-1; 7 nucleotides line up with TRBD2. This clonotype was obtained from a woman between 18 and 30 years old with alopecia areata. Some clones in this sample may be carry-over from other donors' samples. The source material was whole blood, sampled in connection with sensitization to the hapten diphenylcyclopropenone (DPC). The CDR3 region has the DNA TGTGCCAGCAGCGGCGGGGGATACAATGAGCAGTTCTTC. Translating it yields CASSGGGYNEQFF.